This T cell receptor (beta chain) is drawn from a study of shared clonotypes between healthy human individuals. The wider study: Aged between 18 and 49, the donors were a couple of women and three men.

The germline V gene encodes CDR1 MNHEY and CDR2 SVGAGI. The CDR3 sequence is 14 residues long. The ends were cut back, 5 bases at V and 4 bases at J, with 12 bases in the middle. Points on this clone: What it binds is unknown. Other nucleotide sequences in the sample specify the same CDR3.

General observations from the study: A handful of donors shared about 5% of their naive CD4 clonotypes.

Running of the assay took place at deep level. Data came from immunoSEQ multiplex PCR; TCRdb stores just in-frame clones and leaves some out. The data show 730,000 or so clones, 60% to 80% seen once. Every donor was a Caucasian adult from Nashville, Tennessee. The TCR comes from a woman in her thirties in good health. The chain has TRBV6-5 and TRBJ1-3; D ambiguous. Sequenced material: memory CD4+ T cells sorted from blood. As for subset: CD45RA-negative fraction. DNA of the CDR3: TGTGCCAGCAGTCCTGGGGTGGCCGGAAACACCATATATTTT. Its translation is CASSPGVAGNTIYF.